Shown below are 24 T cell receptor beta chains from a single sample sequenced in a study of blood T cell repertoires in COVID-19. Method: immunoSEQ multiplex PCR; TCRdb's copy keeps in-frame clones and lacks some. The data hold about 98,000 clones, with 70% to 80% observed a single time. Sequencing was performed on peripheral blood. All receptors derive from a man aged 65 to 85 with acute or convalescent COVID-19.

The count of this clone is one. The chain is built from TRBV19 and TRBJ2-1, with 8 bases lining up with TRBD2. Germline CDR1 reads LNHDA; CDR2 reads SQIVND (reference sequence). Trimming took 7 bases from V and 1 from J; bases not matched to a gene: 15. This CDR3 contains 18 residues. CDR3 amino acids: CASTKGLSGSGSYNEQFF. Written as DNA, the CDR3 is TGTGCCAGTACCAAGGGCCTCAGCGGGAGTGGATCCTACAATGAGCAGTTCTTC.

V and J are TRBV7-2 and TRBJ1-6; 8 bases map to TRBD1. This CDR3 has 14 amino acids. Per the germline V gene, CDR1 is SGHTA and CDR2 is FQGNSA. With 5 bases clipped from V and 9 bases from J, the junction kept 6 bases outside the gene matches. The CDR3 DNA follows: TGTGCCAGCAGCATCTACGGACAGGGTTCACCCCTCCACTTT. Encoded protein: CASSIYGQGSPLHF.

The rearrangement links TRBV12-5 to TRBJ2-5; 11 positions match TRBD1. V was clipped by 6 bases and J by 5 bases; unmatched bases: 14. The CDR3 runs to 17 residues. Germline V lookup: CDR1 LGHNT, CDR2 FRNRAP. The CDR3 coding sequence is TGTGCTAGTGGCCTTGGACAGGGGGCTGGATGGGGGGAGACCCAGTACTTC. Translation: CASGLGQGAGWGETQYF.

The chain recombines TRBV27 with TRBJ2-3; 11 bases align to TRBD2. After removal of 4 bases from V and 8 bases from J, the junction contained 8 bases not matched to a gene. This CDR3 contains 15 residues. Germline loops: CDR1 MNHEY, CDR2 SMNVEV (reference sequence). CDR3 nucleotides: TGTGCCAGCAGTTCCGGACTAGCGGGTGGTGGTACGCAGTATTTT. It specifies CASSSGLAGGGTQYF.

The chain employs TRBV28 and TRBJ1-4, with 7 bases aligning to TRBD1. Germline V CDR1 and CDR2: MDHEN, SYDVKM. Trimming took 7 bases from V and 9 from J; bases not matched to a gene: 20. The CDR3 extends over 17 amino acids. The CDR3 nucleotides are TGTGCCAGCACCCGTCATAGTGACCGGGACAGCGGAAAAAAACTGTTTTTT. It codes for CASTRHSDRDSGKKLFF.

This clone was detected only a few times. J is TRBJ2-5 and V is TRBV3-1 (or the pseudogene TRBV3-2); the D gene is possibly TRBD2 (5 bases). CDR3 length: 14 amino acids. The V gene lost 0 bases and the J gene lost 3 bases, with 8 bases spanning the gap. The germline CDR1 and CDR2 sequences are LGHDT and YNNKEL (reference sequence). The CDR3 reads CASSQDRGKETQYF. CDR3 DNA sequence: TGTGCCAGCAGCCAAGATCGGGGAAAAGAGACCCAGTACTTC.

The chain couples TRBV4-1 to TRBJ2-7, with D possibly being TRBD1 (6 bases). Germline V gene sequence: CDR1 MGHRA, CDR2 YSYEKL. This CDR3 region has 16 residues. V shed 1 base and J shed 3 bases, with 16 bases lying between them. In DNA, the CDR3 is TGCGCCAGCAGCCAAGGACTTCCAGGGGCAATCTACGAGCAGTACTTC. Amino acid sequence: CASSQGLPGAIYEQYF.

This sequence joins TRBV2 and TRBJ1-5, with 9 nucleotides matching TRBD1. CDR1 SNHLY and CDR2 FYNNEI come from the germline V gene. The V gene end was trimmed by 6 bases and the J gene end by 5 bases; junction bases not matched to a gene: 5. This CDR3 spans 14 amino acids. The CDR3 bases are TGTGCCAGCAGCTTAGACAGGGGGGATCAGCCCCAGCATTTT. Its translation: CASSLDRGDQPQHF. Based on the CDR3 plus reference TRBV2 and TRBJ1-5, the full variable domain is EPEVTQTPSHQVTQMGQEVILRCVPISNHLYFYWYRQILGQKVEFLVSFYNNEISEKSEIFDDQFSVERPDGSNFTLKIRSTKLEDSAMYFCASSLDRGDQPQHFGDGTRLSIL.

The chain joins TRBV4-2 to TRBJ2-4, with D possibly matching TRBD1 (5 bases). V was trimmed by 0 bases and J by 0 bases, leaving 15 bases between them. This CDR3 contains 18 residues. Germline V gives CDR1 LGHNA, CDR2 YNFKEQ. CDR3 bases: TGTGCCAGCAGCCAAGATTGGGGCAGGGTCTTAGCCAAAAACATTCAGTACTTC. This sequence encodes CASSQDWGRVLAKNIQYF.

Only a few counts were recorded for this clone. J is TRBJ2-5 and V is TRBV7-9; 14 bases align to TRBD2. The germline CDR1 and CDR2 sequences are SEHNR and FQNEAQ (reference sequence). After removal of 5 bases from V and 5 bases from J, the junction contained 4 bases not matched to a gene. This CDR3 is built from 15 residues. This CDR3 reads CASSPGTSGSETQYF. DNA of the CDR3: TGTGCCAGCAGCCCCGGGACTAGCGGGAGTGAGACCCAGTACTTC.

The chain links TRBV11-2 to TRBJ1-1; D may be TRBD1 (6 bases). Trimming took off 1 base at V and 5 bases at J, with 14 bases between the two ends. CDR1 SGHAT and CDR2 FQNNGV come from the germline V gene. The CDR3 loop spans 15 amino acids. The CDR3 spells CASSLGFATGTEAFF. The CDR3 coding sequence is TGTGCCAGCAGCTTAGGGTTTGCCACAGGGACTGAAGCTTTCTTT.

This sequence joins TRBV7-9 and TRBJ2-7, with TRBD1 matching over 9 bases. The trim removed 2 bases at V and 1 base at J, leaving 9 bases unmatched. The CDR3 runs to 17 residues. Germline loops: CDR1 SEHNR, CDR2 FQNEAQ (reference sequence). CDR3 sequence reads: CASSLLSGQGYSYEQYF. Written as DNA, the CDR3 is TGTGCCAGCAGCTTACTCTCGGGACAGGGATATTCCTACGAGCAGTACTTC.

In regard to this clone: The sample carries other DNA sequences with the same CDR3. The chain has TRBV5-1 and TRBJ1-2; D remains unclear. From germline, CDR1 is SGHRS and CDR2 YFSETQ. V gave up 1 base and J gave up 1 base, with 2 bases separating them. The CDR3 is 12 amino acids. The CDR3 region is CASSLRNYGYTF. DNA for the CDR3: TGCGCCAGCAGCTTGCGTAACTATGGCTACACCTTC. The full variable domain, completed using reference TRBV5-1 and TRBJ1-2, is KAGVTQTPRYLIKTRGQQVTLSCSPISGHRSVSWYQQTPGQGLQFLFEYFSETQRNKGNFPGRFSGRQFSNSRSEMNVSTLELGDSALYLCASSLRNYGYTFGSGTRLTVV.

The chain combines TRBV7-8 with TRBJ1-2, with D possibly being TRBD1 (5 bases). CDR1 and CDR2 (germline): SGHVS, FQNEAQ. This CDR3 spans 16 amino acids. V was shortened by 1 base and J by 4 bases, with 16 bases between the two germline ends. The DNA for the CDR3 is TGTGCCAGCAGCTTAGAAGGTAGTGCCGGGGGCTATGGCTACACCTTC. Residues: CASSLEGSAGGYGYTF.

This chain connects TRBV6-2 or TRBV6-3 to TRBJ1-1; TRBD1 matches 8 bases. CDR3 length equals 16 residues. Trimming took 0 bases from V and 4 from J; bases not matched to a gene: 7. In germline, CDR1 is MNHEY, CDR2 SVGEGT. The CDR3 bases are TGTGCCAGCAGTTACTCAGCCGGGACAGGTGGCACTGAAGCTTTCTTT. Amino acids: CASSYSAGTGGTEAFF.

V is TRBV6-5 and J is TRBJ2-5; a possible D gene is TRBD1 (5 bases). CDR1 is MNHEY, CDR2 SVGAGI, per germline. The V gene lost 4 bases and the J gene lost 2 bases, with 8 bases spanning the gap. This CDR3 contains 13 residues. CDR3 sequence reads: CASSLQDQETQYF. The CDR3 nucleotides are TGTGCCAGCAGTTTACAGGATCAAGAGACCCAGTACTTC.

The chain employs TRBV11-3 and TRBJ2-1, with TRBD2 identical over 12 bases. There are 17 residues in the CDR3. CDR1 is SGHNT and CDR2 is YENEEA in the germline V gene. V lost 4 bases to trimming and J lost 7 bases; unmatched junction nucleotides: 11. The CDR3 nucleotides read TGTGCCAGCAGCTCCAGCTCGGGACTAGCGGGCCTTAATGAGCAGTTCTTC. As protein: CASSSSSGLAGLNEQFF.

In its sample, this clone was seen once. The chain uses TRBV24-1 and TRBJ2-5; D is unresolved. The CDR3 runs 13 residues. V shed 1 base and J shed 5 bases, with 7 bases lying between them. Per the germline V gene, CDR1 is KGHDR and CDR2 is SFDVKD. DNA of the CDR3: TGTGCCACCAGTGATTTCTCCGGGGAGACCCAGTACTTC. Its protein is CATSDFSGETQYF.

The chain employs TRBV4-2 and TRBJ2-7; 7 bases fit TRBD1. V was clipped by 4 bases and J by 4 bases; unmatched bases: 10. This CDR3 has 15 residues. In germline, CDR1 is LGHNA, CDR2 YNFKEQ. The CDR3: CASSLGVGQTYEQYF. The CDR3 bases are TGTGCCAGCAGCCTAGGCGTGGGACAGACTTACGAGCAGTACTTC.

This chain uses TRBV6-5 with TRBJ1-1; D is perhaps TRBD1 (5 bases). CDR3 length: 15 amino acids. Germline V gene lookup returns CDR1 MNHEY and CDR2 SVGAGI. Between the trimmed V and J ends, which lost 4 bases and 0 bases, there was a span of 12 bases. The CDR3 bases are TGTGCCAGCAGTTTCAATGGGGCTATGAACACTGAAGCTTTCTTT. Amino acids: CASSFNGAMNTEAFF.

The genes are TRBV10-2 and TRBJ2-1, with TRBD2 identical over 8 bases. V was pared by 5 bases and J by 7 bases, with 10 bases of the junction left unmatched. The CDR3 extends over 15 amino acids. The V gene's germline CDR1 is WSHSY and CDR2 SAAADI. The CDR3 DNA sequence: TGCGCCAGCAGTCCCCCAGCGGGAGAAAGTAATGAGCAGTTCTTC. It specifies CASSPPAGESNEQFF.

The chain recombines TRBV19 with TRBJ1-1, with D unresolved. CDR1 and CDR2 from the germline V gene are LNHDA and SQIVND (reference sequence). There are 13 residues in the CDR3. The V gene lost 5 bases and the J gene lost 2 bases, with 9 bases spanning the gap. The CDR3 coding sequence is TGTGCCAGTAGTTTCGGGTATAACACTGAAGCTTTCTTT. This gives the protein CASSFGYNTEAFF.

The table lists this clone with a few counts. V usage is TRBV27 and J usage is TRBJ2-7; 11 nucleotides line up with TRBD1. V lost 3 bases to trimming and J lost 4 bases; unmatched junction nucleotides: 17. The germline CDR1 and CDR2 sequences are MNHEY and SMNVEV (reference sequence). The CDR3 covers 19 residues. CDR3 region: CASSLRTGGGSGSWYEQYF. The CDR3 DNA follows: TGTGCCAGCAGTTTGAGGACAGGGGGCGGAAGCGGGAGTTGGTACGAGCAGTACTTC.

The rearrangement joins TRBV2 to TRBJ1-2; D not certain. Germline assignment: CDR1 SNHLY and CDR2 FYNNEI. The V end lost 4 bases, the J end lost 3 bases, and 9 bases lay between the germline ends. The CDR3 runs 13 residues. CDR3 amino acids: CASSGQDDYGYTF. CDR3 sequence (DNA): TGTGCCAGCAGTGGTCAGGATGACTATGGCTACACCTTC.